Following are 28 T cell receptor beta chains from one sample sequenced in a study of OX40 agonist ivuxolimab in advanced cancers. The assay was immunoSEQ multiplex PCR, and TCRdb's table has in-frame clones only and misses some. Counted here are 40,000 or so clones, about 85% occurring once; the ten biggest clones make up around 5.1%. Sequences were derived from CD4+ or CD8+ T cells sorted from blood, sampled in a trial of the OX40 agonist ivuxolimab. These receptors were collected from an adult with an advanced solid tumor such as melanoma, head and neck, liver or kidney cancer.

The V and J genes are TRBV5-1 and TRBJ1-5, with TRBD1 identical over 8 bases. The CDR3 is made up of 15 amino acids. With V trimmed by 0 bases and J by 3 bases, 2 bases remained unmatched. Germline lookup yields CDR1 SGHRS and CDR2 YFSETQ. CDR3 loop: CASSLGDRYNQPQHF. The DNA of the CDR3 is TGCGCCAGCAGCTTGGGGGACAGGTACAATCAGCCCCAGCATTTT.

The rearrangement uses TRBV10-1 and TRBJ2-1, with D tentatively TRBD1 (6 bases). The germline V gene has CDR1 WNHNN and CDR2 SYGVQD (reference sequence). V lost 0 bases, J lost 7 bases, and 10 bases lay in between. The CDR3 extends over 14 amino acids. The CDR3 sequence: CASSESTGLNEQFF. CDR3 in DNA: TGCGCCAGCAGTGAGTCCACAGGGTTGAATGAGCAGTTCTTC.

The chain has TRBV5-8 and TRBJ2-7, with TRBD1 matching over 7 bases. The germline V gene has CDR1 SGHTS and CDR2 YDEGEE. After removal of 6 bases from V and 1 base from J, the junction contained 13 bases not matched to a gene. The CDR3 sequence is 16 residues long. CDR3 in DNA: TGTGCCAGCACCCTTCTATCTTGGACAGGTTCCTACGAGCAGTACTTC. Protein: CASTLLSWTGSYEQYF.

This clone was counted only a few times. The chain employs TRBV20-1 and TRBJ1-4; D not resolved. Germline CDR1 and CDR2: DFQATT and SNEGSKA (reference sequence). V dropped 6 bases and J dropped 8 bases, with 7 bases sitting between them. CDR3 length: 10 amino acids. The CDR3 coding sequence is TGCAGTGCAAAGCTAGAAAAACTGTTTTTT. It translates to CSAKLEKLFF.

The chain employs TRBV28 and TRBJ1-2, with 10 bases identical to TRBD1. This CDR3 region has 15 residues. Unmatched junction bases numbered 8, after V lost 6 bases and J lost 4 bases. Germline CDR1 and CDR2: MDHEN and SYDVKM. The CDR3 DNA is TGTGCCAGCAGCATAGACAGGGGGCGCCTCTATGGCTACACCTTC. Translated, it gives CASSIDRGRLYGYTF.

J is TRBJ2-7 and V is TRBV9; weak D call: TRBD2 (5 bases). V dropped 0 bases and J dropped 0 bases, with 10 bases sitting between them. This CDR3 is built from 15 residues. Germline CDR1 SGDLS, CDR2 YYNGEE. Here the CDR3 DNA reads TGTGCCAGCAGCGTAGAGGCGGGCAACTCCTACGAGCAGTACTTC. This translates into CASSVEAGNSYEQYF.

In this sample, this clone turned up once. V gene TRBV2 combines with J gene TRBJ2-2; the D gene is possibly TRBD2 (5 bases). The V gene's germline CDR1 is SNHLY and CDR2 FYNNEI. There are 13 residues in the CDR3. V was pared by 7 bases and J by 3 bases, with 9 bases between. The DNA for the CDR3 is TGTGCCAGCATGTCGGGGTACACCGGGGAGCTGTTTTTT. Residues: CASMSGYTGELFF.

This clone was seen once. The chain joins TRBV5-1 to TRBJ2-3; TRBD2 might be the D (5 bases). Germline CDR1 reads SGHRS; CDR2 reads YFSETQ. V lost 6 bases, J lost 6 bases, and 20 bases lay in between. The CDR3 consists of 15 residues. CDR3 protein: CASNPAAGLGDTQYF. CDR3 bases: TGCGCCAGCAATCCAGCGGCGGGCCTCGGGGATACGCAGTATTTT.

The chain recombines TRBV14 with TRBJ1-1; 8 bases are a match to TRBD1. The CDR3 contains 17 residues. V lost 4 bases, J lost 0 bases, and 10 bases stayed unmatched. Germline values: CDR1 SGHDN, CDR2 FVKESK. CDR3 in amino acids: CASSLPGTGGMNTEAFF. The CDR3 coding sequence is TGTGCCAGCAGCCTTCCCGGGACAGGTGGAATGAACACTGAAGCTTTCTTT. Full variable domain (missing parts from reference TRBV14 and TRBJ1-1): EAGVTQFPSHSVIEKGQTVTLRCDPISGHDNLYWYRRVMGKEIKFLLHFVKESKQDESGMPNNRFLAERTGGTYSTLKVQPAELEDSGVYFCASSLPGTGGMNTEAFFGQGTRLTVV.

In nucleotides, the CDR3 is TGTGCCAGCAGACTCGGGACTATAGATACGCAGTATTTT. Translation gives CASRLGTIDTQYF. The rearrangement uses TRBV6-6 and TRBJ2-3, with 7 bases that match TRBD2. The CDR3 length is 13 residues. Germline loops: CDR1 MNHNY, CDR2 SVGAGI (reference sequence). Trimming removed 6 bases from V and 5 bases from J; junction bases left unmatched: 5.

The chain combines TRBV19 with TRBJ2-5; 9 nucleotides align to TRBD1. The last part of the DNA fits TRBJ2-7 better; the J call may be wrong. The germline gives CDR1 LNHDA, CDR2 SQIVND (reference sequence). The CDR3 runs to 17 residues. CDR3 loop: CASSAGTGSPRWDEQYF. In nucleotides, the CDR3 is TGTGCCAGTTCAGCCGGGACAGGGTCCCCTCGGTGGGACGAGCAGTACTTC.

Written as DNA, the CDR3 is TGCGCCAGCAACCGAAGGGGAGATTATGAAGCTTTCTTT. Residues: CASNRRGDYEAFF. The rearrangement joins TRBV4-3 to TRBJ1-1; weak D call: TRBD1 (5 bases). The V gene lost 7 bases and the J gene lost 7 bases, with 16 bases spanning the gap. The CDR3 runs 13 residues. The germline CDR1 and CDR2 sequences are LGHNA and YSLEER.

The V gene is TRBV6-6, the J gene TRBJ2-7, with D tentatively TRBD1 (6 bases). CDR1 is MNHNY and CDR2 is SVGAGI in the germline V gene (reference sequence). V dropped 7 bases and J dropped 0 bases, with 13 bases sitting between them. This CDR3 comprises 14 residues. The CDR3 DNA is TGTGCCAGCAAAGGGGGTGTAAGCTCCTACGAGCAGTACTTC. Encoded protein: CASKGGVSSYEQYF.

V and J are TRBV6-1 and TRBJ2-6, with D perhaps TRBD1 (5 bases). The CDR3 consists of 15 residues. Germline values: CDR1 MNHNS, CDR2 SASEGT. Trimming removed 2 bases at V and 0 bases at J, with 5 bases between. The CDR3 DNA sequence: TGTGCCAGCAGTGAAAGGGGCTCTGGGGCCAACGTCCTGACTTTC. This gives the protein CASSERGSGANVLTF.

This clone has just a few counts. The CDR3: CASSQETGGYYGYTF. In DNA form, the CDR3 reads TGCGCCAGCAGCCAAGAGACAGGGGGCTACTATGGCTACACCTTC. This chain uses TRBV4-3 with TRBJ1-2, with 10 bases lining up with TRBD1. V dropped 0 bases and J dropped 3; count of bases not matched to a gene: 1. This CDR3 region has 15 residues. Per the germline V gene, CDR1 is LGHNA and CDR2 is YSLEER.

The rearrangement uses TRBV2 and TRBJ1-5; no definite D call. The CDR3 is 13 residues long. V was pared by 7 bases and J by 0 bases, with 7 bases between. The germline V gene has CDR1 SNHLY and CDR2 FYNNEI. This CDR3 is CASMGNSNQPQHF. The CDR3, as DNA: TGTGCCAGCATGGGGAATAGCAATCAGCCCCAGCATTTT.

The rearrangement uses TRBV7-9 and TRBJ1-3, with D possibly TRBD1 on 6 matching bases. The CDR3 spans 16 residues. From germline, CDR1 is SEHNR and CDR2 FQNEAQ (reference sequence). The V and J ends lost 4 bases and 4 bases respectively, with 17 bases between them. The chain's CDR3 is CASSSGGGGAGNTIYF. The CDR3 DNA is TGTGCCAGCAGCTCCGGGGGAGGGGGAGCCGGAAACACCATATATTTT. The variable domain in full, completed from reference TRBV7-9 and TRBJ1-3, reads DTGVSQNPRHKITKRGQNVTFRCDPISEHNRLYWYRQTLGQGPEFLTYFQNEAQLEKSRLLSDRFSAERPKGSFSTLEIQRTEQGDSAMYLCASSSGGGGAGNTIYFGEGSWLTVV.

The rearrangement uses TRBV11-2 and TRBJ2-2, with no clear D. Germline V gene sequence: CDR1 SGHAT, CDR2 FQNNGV. The CDR3 covers 15 residues. The V end was cut by 5 bases, the J end by 1 base, with 11 bases between. This CDR3 reads CASSAPYRNTGELFF. The DNA for the CDR3 is TGTGCCAGCAGCGCCCCATACAGGAACACCGGGGAGCTGTTTTTT.

This clone was detected a few times. V and J are TRBV5-8 and TRBJ1-2; 10 bases align to TRBD1. The CDR3 is made up of 16 amino acids. J lost 7 bases, V lost 4 bases, and 13 bases had no gene match. Germline V gives CDR1 SGHTS, CDR2 YDEGEE. The CDR3 nucleotides read TGTGCCAGCAGCCTGTCGGGACAGGGGCTTCAGTTTGGCTACACCTTC. Protein: CASSLSGQGLQFGYTF.

The rearrangement joins TRBV18 to TRBJ2-2; a weak D match, TRBD2 (5 bases). Germline-derived CDR1 and CDR2 are KGHSH and LQKENI. The V gene lost 4 bases and the J gene lost 1 base, with 7 bases spanning the gap. This CDR3 contains 14 residues. The CDR3 sequence: CASSRGMNTGELFF. In nucleotides, the CDR3 is TGTGCCAGCTCACGAGGGATGAACACCGGGGAGCTGTTTTTT.

The chain links TRBV7-2 to TRBJ2-1; 9 positions agree with TRBD2. From germline, CDR1 is SGHTA and CDR2 FQGNSA. The CDR3 loop spans 19 amino acids. V was clipped by 1 base and J by 0 bases; unmatched bases: 10. CDR3 region: CASSLVGGRAPSSYNEQFF. In DNA form, the CDR3 reads TGTGCCAGCAGCTTAGTTGGCGGGAGGGCCCCCAGCTCCTACAATGAGCAGTTCTTC.

This clone was seen only a few times. The chain couples TRBV4-2 to TRBJ1-1; weak D call: TRBD1 (6 bases). Germline loops: CDR1 LGHNA, CDR2 YNFKEQ. The CDR3 has 14 amino acids. V shed 0 bases and J shed 7 bases, with 12 bases lying between them. This chain's CDR3 is CASSQEQGRNEAFF. As DNA, the CDR3 is TGTGCCAGCAGCCAAGAGCAGGGGAGGAATGAAGCTTTCTTT.

The genes are TRBV7-8 and TRBJ1-2, with D perhaps matching TRBD1 (6 bases). Germline CDR1 SGHVS, CDR2 FQNEAQ. The CDR3 extends over 13 amino acids. Trimming left V 6 bases short and J 5 bases short, with 13 bases between. In DNA, the CDR3 is TGTGCCAGCAGTGGGGGGGGCGCTTATGGCTACACCTTC. Protein sequence: CASSGGGAYGYTF.

In DNA, the CDR3 is TGTGCCAGCAGTTTAAACTCCGACTTGGGGCGGCAGTTCTTC. This sequence encodes CASSLNSDLGRQFF. The chain combines TRBV27 with TRBJ2-1; weak D call: TRBD1 (5 bases). The CDR3 consists of 14 residues. Germline-derived CDR1 and CDR2 are MNHEY and SMNVEV (reference sequence). The V end was cut by 2 bases, the J end by 12 bases, with 17 bases between.

The chain has TRBV7-9 and TRBJ2-7, with D tentatively TRBD2 (7 bases). V lost 4 bases to trimming and J lost 0 bases, with 13 bases between them. Germline loops: CDR1 SEHNR, CDR2 FQNEAQ (reference sequence). The CDR3 length is 15 residues. CDR3 amino acids: CASSSAGAASYEQYF. The CDR3 nucleotides read TGTGCCAGCAGCTCCGCGGGGGCGGCCTCCTACGAGCAGTACTTC.

This chain uses TRBV20-1 with TRBJ2-7, with a weak D call TRBD2 (6 bases). The V gene's germline CDR1 is DFQATT and CDR2 SNEGSKA (reference sequence). Trimming took 7 bases from V and 2 from J, leaving 9 bases between them. The CDR3 totals 11 residues. Here the CDR3 DNA reads TGCAGTGTTCAGCGGGCCTACGAGCAGTACTTC. Amino acids: CSVQRAYEQYF.

This chain joins TRBV15 and TRBJ1-6, with D unresolved. The ends were cut back, 3 bases at V and 8 bases at J, with 8 bases in the middle. The CDR3 is 13 amino acids. Germline-derived CDR1 and CDR2 are LNHNV and YYDKDF (reference sequence). In nucleotides, the CDR3 is TGTGCCACCAGCAGGTTACAAGATTCACCCCTCCACTTT. This sequence encodes CATSRLQDSPLHF.

The V call is TRBV5-5, the J call TRBJ2-5, with 11 bases lining up with TRBD2. This CDR3 is built from 16 residues. Germline V CDR1 and CDR2: SGHKS, YYEKEE (reference sequence). V gave up 1 base and J gave up 5 bases; unmatched junction bases: 7. CDR3 sequence reads: CASSLLAGGRGETQYF. CDR3 nucleotide sequence: TGTGCCAGCAGCTTGCTAGCGGGAGGAAGGGGGGAGACCCAGTACTTC. Full variable domain (missing parts from reference TRBV5-5 and TRBJ2-5): DAGVTQSPTHLIKTRGQQVTLRCSPISGHKSVSWYQQVLGQGPQFIFQYYEKEERGRGNFPDRFSARQFPNYSSELNVNALLLGDSALYLCASSLLAGGRGETQYFGPGTRLLVL.